The sequence of this T cell receptor beta chain was determined in a study of blood T cell repertoires in COVID-19. The authors' processing: Amplification of reference gene primers provided the estimated nucleated cell counts. Data came from immunoSEQ multiplex PCR; TCRdb stores just in-frame clones and leaves some out. Clone size and V and J calls were adopted from that table, with D and trimming inferred from the DNA. The repertoire consists of some 250,000 clones, with roughly 86% occurring once and the leading ten covering approximately 5.1%. The Seattle patients, enrolled during active infection, were followed longitudinally. CDR1 and CDR2 (germline): SGHNT, YENEEA. The CDR3 covers 15 residues. V was trimmed by 0 bases and J by 6 bases, leaving 12 bases between them.

This rearrangement joins TRBV11-3 to TRBJ2-1, with D perhaps TRBD1 (5 bases). This TCR was sampled from an older woman with COVID-19, enrolled during active disease. Material for sequencing was peripheral blood. CDR3 region: CASSLDQGESNEQFF. CDR3 coding DNA: TGTGCCAGCAGCTTAGACCAGGGCGAGAGCAATGAGCAGTTCTTC.